The rows below give T cell receptor beta chains drawn from one sample of a study of T cell repertoires in cytomegalovirus infection. TCRdb called the reads again in MiXCR, with one record for every CDR3 protein. The table lists some 180,000 distinct CDR3 sequences, 7.5% to 10% of them singletons. Sequencing input: PBMCs. The receptors derive from a human donor in good health (CMV status not recorded). Some clones in this sample may be carry-over from other donors' samples. Each CDR3 is given without its conserved first and last residue. Expanded clones get a size class; other rows say once, few or many, or leave the size out.

clone size: many
V gene: TRBV10-3
J gene: TRBJ1-2
CDR3 protein: AIMSVGYYGYT

clone size: many
V gene: TRBV7-8
J gene: TRBJ2-5
CDR3 protein: ASSLVVGTQY

clone size: -
V gene: TRBV28
J gene: TRBJ2-1
CDR3 protein: ASSFPVQGAGNEQF

clone size: many
V gene: TRBV19
J gene: TRBJ2-3
CDR3 protein: ASSIGRLAGLDTDTQY

clone size: many
V gene: TRBV28
J gene: TRBJ2-3
CDR3 protein: ASSFDTRAARLRTDTQY

clone size: many
V gene: TRBV5-1
J gene: TRBJ2-3
CDR3 protein: ASSFGPSGGTDTQY

clone size: many
V gene: TRBV7-8
J gene: TRBJ2-7
CDR3 protein: ASRSQQGTSYEQY

clone size: -
V gene: TRBV15
J gene: TRBJ2-3
CDR3 protein: ATSRDPRPSTDTQY

clone size: many
V gene: TRBV6-2/TRBV6-3
J gene: TRBJ2-2
CDR3 protein: ASGTSGSNTGELF

clone size: many
V gene: TRBV7-2
J gene: TRBJ1-1
CDR3 protein: ASSLGQDYRQRNTEAF

clone size: many
V gene: TRBV7-8
J gene: TRBJ2-2
CDR3 protein: ASSLVIRGQTGELF

clone size: many
V gene: TRBV7-2
J gene: TRBJ1-2
CDR3 protein: ASTRGGSAYGYT

clone size: few
V gene: TRBV11-2
J gene: TRBJ2-7
CDR3 protein: ASSPEDRDQQY

clone size: -
V gene: TRBV28
J gene: TRBJ2-2
CDR3 protein: ASSRPDLWNTGELF

clone size: many
V gene: TRBV29-1
J gene: TRBJ2-7
CDR3 protein: SVPGRSGYEQY

clone size: -
V gene: TRBV2
J gene: TRBJ1-2
CDR3 protein: ASSGGQSDYGYT

clone size: -
V gene: TRBV7-2
J gene: TRBJ2-2
CDR3 protein: ASSPRGSAGELF

clone size: many
V gene: TRBV7-3
J gene: TRBJ1-6
CDR3 protein: ASRGTENSPLH

clone size: many
V gene: TRBV7-2
J gene: TRBJ2-3
CDR3 protein: ASSLGGTSGTDTQY

clone size: -
V gene: TRBV28
J gene: TRBJ2-1
CDR3 protein: ASRPTGRVNEQF

clone size: few
V gene: TRBV12-3/TRBV12-4
J gene: TRBJ2-7
CDR3 protein: ASSRERYEQY

clone size: -
V gene: TRBV6-6
J gene: TRBJ2-5
CDR3 protein: ASSYLAGGETQY

clone size: many
V gene: TRBV7-8
J gene: TRBJ2-1
CDR3 protein: ASSLGLYNEQF

clone size: -
V gene: TRBV20-1
J gene: TRBJ2-5
CDR3 protein: SAIGVEETQY

clone size: -
V gene: TRBV6-2/TRBV6-3
J gene: TRBJ1-2
CDR3 protein: ASSYSPGGYGYT

clone size: few
V gene: TRBV20-1
J gene: TRBJ1-1
CDR3 protein: SAFVSRWNTEAF

clone size: many
V gene: TRBV5-6
J gene: TRBJ1-4
CDR3 protein: ASSKQAINEKLF

clone size: -
V gene: TRBV7-2
J gene: TRBJ2-1
CDR3 protein: ASTLASGHSNEQF

clone size: many
V gene: TRBV4-3
J gene: TRBJ1-4
CDR3 protein: ASSQAVATNEKLF

clone size: many
V gene: TRBV7-2
J gene: TRBJ2-1
CDR3 protein: ASSLASGRDEQF

clone size: few
V gene: TRBV28
J gene: TRBJ2-1
CDR3 protein: ASRLQGTSGGYNEQF

clone size: -
V gene: TRBV7-2
J gene: TRBJ2-7
CDR3 protein: ASSLRLAGPYEQY

clone size: few
V gene: TRBV20-1
J gene: TRBJ2-7
CDR3 protein: SATRSFNEQY

clone size: -
V gene: TRBV6-2/TRBV6-3
J gene: TRBJ2-7
CDR3 protein: ASSYGGQTNEQY

clone size: few
V gene: TRBV29-1
J gene: TRBJ2-3
CDR3 protein: SVEQGPWDTQY

clone size: many
V gene: TRBV2
J gene: TRBJ1-2
CDR3 protein: ASRVDGQGFKLGYGYT

clone size: -
V gene: TRBV10-3
J gene: TRBJ2-7
CDR3 protein: AIRTQGQGVSEQY

clone size: many
V gene: TRBV5-4
J gene: TRBJ2-5
CDR3 protein: ASSQITTGLKETQY

clone size: -
V gene: TRBV19
J gene: TRBJ2-7
CDR3 protein: ASSIESGRTYEQY

clone size: many
V gene: TRBV7-2
J gene: TRBJ2-7
CDR3 protein: ASSKHGVGSYEQY

clone size: many
V gene: TRBV7-2
J gene: TRBJ2-7
CDR3 protein: ASSSRDLGYPEQY

clone size: once
V gene: TRBV7-6
J gene: TRBJ2-4
CDR3 protein: ASSPGAQKNIQY